A selection of T cell receptor beta chains follows, all from one sample in a study of OX40 agonist ivuxolimab in advanced cancers. The assay was immunoSEQ multiplex PCR, and TCRdb's table has in-frame clones only and misses some. The repertoire has around 15,000 clones, almost 85% of them found once; the top ten carry 72%. The sample here was CD4+ or CD8+ T cells sorted from blood, taken in a trial of the OX40 agonist ivuxolimab. The receptors come from an adult with an advanced solid tumor such as melanoma, head and neck, liver or kidney cancer. CDR3s include the opening cysteine and the closing phenylalanine or tryptophan. The D gene is left open where the match is weak. Only part of the rows carry a size: once, few, many, or a class if the clone is expanded.

clone_size: -
j_call: TRBJ2-5
cdr3_length: 13
d_call: -
v_call: TRBV28
cdr3_nt: TGTGCCAGCAGTCTAACATCACAAGAGACCCAGTACTTC
cdr3_aa: CASSLTSQETQYF

clone_size: -
j_call: TRBJ2-7
cdr3_length: 11
d_call: TRBD1
v_call: TRBV5-4
cdr3_nt: TGTGCCAGCAGCTTTGGACAGGGAGAGTACTTC
cdr3_aa: CASSFGQGEYF

clone_size: -
j_call: TRBJ2-1
cdr3_length: 13
d_call: -
v_call: TRBV2
cdr3_nt: TGTGCCAGCATAGGGGCAGGCGGCAATGAGCAGTTCTTC
cdr3_aa: CASIGAGGNEQFF

clone_size: -
j_call: TRBJ2-7
cdr3_length: 13
d_call: TRBD2
v_call: TRBV6-1
cdr3_nt: TGTGCCAGCAGTGAGGGGGGGTCCTACGAGCAGTACTTC
cdr3_aa: CASSEGGSYEQYF

clone_size: -
j_call: TRBJ2-7
cdr3_length: 12
d_call: -
v_call: TRBV30
cdr3_nt: TGTGCCTGGGCAGGGGTGGACTACGAGCAGTACTTC
cdr3_aa: CAWAGVDYEQYF

clone_size: -
j_call: TRBJ2-3
cdr3_length: 14
d_call: -
v_call: TRBV14
cdr3_nt: TGTGCCAGCAGCATCAGCGGACCCACAGATACGCAGTATTTT
cdr3_aa: CASSISGPTDTQYF

clone_size: -
j_call: TRBJ2-7
cdr3_length: 13
d_call: TRBD2
v_call: TRBV29-1
cdr3_nt: TGCAGCGGAACTAGCGGGGGGTCCTACGAGCAGTACTTC
cdr3_aa: CSGTSGGSYEQYF

clone_size: -
j_call: TRBJ2-1
cdr3_length: 15
d_call: -
v_call: TRBV19
cdr3_nt: TGTGCCAGTAGTATGGTAGGGAGCTCCTACAATGAGCAGTTCTTC
cdr3_aa: CASSMVGSSYNEQFF

clone_size: -
j_call: TRBJ1-5
cdr3_length: 15
d_call: TRBD1
v_call: TRBV6-1
cdr3_nt: TGTGCCAGCAGCTTGGGACAGTATAGCAATCAGCCCCAGCATTTT
cdr3_aa: CASSLGQYSNQPQHF

clone_size: -
j_call: TRBJ2-1
cdr3_length: 13
d_call: TRBD2
v_call: TRBV6-6
cdr3_nt: TGTGCCAGCAGCCAAACGGGGGGGAATGAGCAGTTCTTC
cdr3_aa: CASSQTGGNEQFF

clone_size: -
j_call: TRBJ2-2
cdr3_length: 16
d_call: TRBD1
v_call: TRBV7-9
cdr3_nt: TGTGCCAGCAGCTCGACCGGGACAGGCAACACCGGGGAGCTGTTTTTT
cdr3_aa: CASSSTGTGNTGELFF

clone_size: -
j_call: TRBJ2-7
cdr3_length: 15
d_call: -
v_call: TRBV5-1
cdr3_nt: TGCGCCAGCAGCTTGGCCCAGGGGCTACTCTACGAGCAGTACTTC
cdr3_aa: CASSLAQGLLYEQYF

clone_size: few
j_call: TRBJ2-1
cdr3_length: 16
d_call: TRBD1
v_call: TRBV6-5
cdr3_nt: TGTGCCAGCAGTTACCTGGGACAGGGGCGATACAATGAGCAGTTCTTC
cdr3_aa: CASSYLGQGRYNEQFF

clone_size: -
j_call: TRBJ2-3
cdr3_length: 16
d_call: -
v_call: TRBV11-3
cdr3_nt: TGTGCCAGCAGCTTAGAGGGCAGGGGAAGGACAGATACGCAGTATTTT
cdr3_aa: CASSLEGRGRTDTQYF

clone_size: -
j_call: TRBJ2-7
cdr3_length: 15
d_call: -
v_call: TRBV27
cdr3_nt: TGTGCCAGCAGGTCGGACTACCGAATGACCTACGAGCAGTACTTC
cdr3_aa: CASRSDYRMTYEQYF

clone_size: -
j_call: TRBJ2-5
cdr3_length: 13
d_call: -
v_call: TRBV4-3
cdr3_nt: TGCGCCAGCAGCCAAGTTCCCCAAGAGACCCAGTACTTC
cdr3_aa: CASSQVPQETQYF

clone_size: -
j_call: TRBJ2-1
cdr3_length: 16
d_call: -
v_call: TRBV4-3
cdr3_nt: TGCGCCAGCAGCCAAGATTATCCCGATTCCTACAATGAGCAGTTCTTC
cdr3_aa: CASSQDYPDSYNEQFF

clone_size: -
j_call: TRBJ2-7
cdr3_length: 15
d_call: -
v_call: TRBV5-4
cdr3_nt: TGTGCCAGCAGCTTGGAGGCAGCGTCATCCTACGAGCAGTACTTC
cdr3_aa: CASSLEAASSYEQYF

clone_size: -
j_call: TRBJ2-2
cdr3_length: 13
d_call: -
v_call: TRBV6-1
cdr3_nt: TGTGCCAGCAGTGATCCCGTCACCGGGGAGCTGTTTTTT
cdr3_aa: CASSDPVTGELFF

clone_size: -
j_call: TRBJ2-5
cdr3_length: 12
d_call: -
v_call: TRBV7-9
cdr3_nt: TGTGCCAGCAGCTCAGTTGAAGAGACCCAGTACTTC
cdr3_aa: CASSSVEETQYF

clone_size: -
j_call: TRBJ2-2
cdr3_length: 13
d_call: TRBD2
v_call: TRBV27
cdr3_nt: TGTGCCAGCAGAAGTTGGGAGGGCCGGGGAGCTGTTTTT
cdr3_aa: CASRSWEGRGAVF

clone_size: -
j_call: TRBJ2-5
cdr3_length: 16
d_call: TRBD1
v_call: TRBV25-1
cdr3_nt: TGTGCCAGCAGTGAATATAAGGGACAGGGATCGGAGACCCAGTACTTC
cdr3_aa: CASSEYKGQGSETQYF

clone_size: -
j_call: TRBJ2-3
cdr3_length: 17
d_call: -
v_call: TRBV7-9
cdr3_nt: TGTGCCAGCAGCTTAGGGCAGGGGTTGACTTCCACAGATACGCAGTATTTT
cdr3_aa: CASSLGQGLTSTDTQYF

clone_size: -
j_call: TRBJ2-3
cdr3_length: 12
d_call: -
v_call: TRBV11-3
cdr3_nt: TGTGCCAGCAGCTTAGGAGGGCCTCCCCAGTATTTT
cdr3_aa: CASSLGGPPQYF

clone_size: -
j_call: TRBJ2-3
cdr3_length: 17
d_call: -
v_call: TRBV4-3
cdr3_nt: TGCGCCAGCAGCCAAGAACCTAGCGCGGATGGCACAGATACGCAGTATTTT
cdr3_aa: CASSQEPSADGTDTQYF

clone_size: medium-sized
j_call: TRBJ2-7
cdr3_length: 15
d_call: -
v_call: TRBV19
cdr3_nt: TGTGCCAGTAGTATAGTCTTTGGGGAGACCTACGAGCAGTACTTC
cdr3_aa: CASSIVFGETYEQYF

clone_size: -
j_call: TRBJ2-2
cdr3_length: 14
d_call: TRBD2
v_call: TRBV28
cdr3_nt: TGTGCCAGCATCGAGGTAGCGGGCACCGGGGAGCTGTTTTTT
cdr3_aa: CASIEVAGTGELFF

clone_size: -
j_call: TRBJ2-7
cdr3_length: 13
d_call: -
v_call: TRBV5-4
cdr3_nt: TGTGCCAGCAGCTTACGGGACCCATACGAGCAGTACTTC
cdr3_aa: CASSLRDPYEQYF

clone_size: few
j_call: TRBJ1-1
cdr3_length: 13
d_call: -
v_call: TRBV5-4
cdr3_nt: TGTGCCAGCAGCCCAGGGGAGGACACTGAAGCTTTCTTT
cdr3_aa: CASSPGEDTEAFF

clone_size: -
j_call: TRBJ1-1
cdr3_length: 14
d_call: TRBD1
v_call: TRBV30
cdr3_nt: TGTGCCTGGAGAGAGGGACAGGGGAACACTGAAGCTTTCTTT
cdr3_aa: CAWREGQGNTEAFF

clone_size: -
j_call: TRBJ1-5
cdr3_length: 19
d_call: TRBD1
v_call: TRBV7-9
cdr3_nt: TGTGCCAGCAGCTCCATATTGGGGACAGGGAACGATAGCAATCAGCCCCAGCATTTT
cdr3_aa: CASSSILGTGNDSNQPQHF

clone_size: -
j_call: TRBJ2-7
cdr3_length: 16
d_call: TRBD1
v_call: TRBV15
cdr3_nt: TGTGCCACCAGCGACCAAGACAGGGCACCAAACTACGAGCAGTACTTC
cdr3_aa: CATSDQDRAPNYEQYF

clone_size: -
j_call: TRBJ1-1
cdr3_length: 16
d_call: TRBD1
v_call: TRBV5-4
cdr3_nt: TGTGCCAGCAGCCCGGGACAGGGCGGTTATAGCACTGAAGCTTTCTTT
cdr3_aa: CASSPGQGGYSTEAFF

clone_size: -
j_call: TRBJ2-3
cdr3_length: 17
d_call: TRBD2
v_call: TRBV4-1
cdr3_nt: TGCGCCAGCAGCCAATATACTAGCGGGGGGACCACAGATACGCAGTATTTT
cdr3_aa: CASSQYTSGGTTDTQYF

clone_size: -
j_call: TRBJ2-1
cdr3_length: 16
d_call: -
v_call: TRBV11-2
cdr3_nt: TGTGCCAGCAGCTTTGGAGGGGGGGCGGATTACAATGAGCAGTTCTTC
cdr3_aa: CASSFGGGADYNEQFF

clone_size: few
j_call: TRBJ2-7
cdr3_length: 16
d_call: -
v_call: TRBV2
cdr3_nt: TGTGCCAGCAGTGACTTGGGGGGCGCGGAGCCCTACGAGCAGTACTTC
cdr3_aa: CASSDLGGAEPYEQYF

clone_size: -
j_call: TRBJ1-5
cdr3_length: 13
d_call: -
v_call: TRBV19
cdr3_nt: TGTGCCAGTAGTTCGCAGTTCGATCAGCCCCAGCATTTT
cdr3_aa: CASSSQFDQPQHF

clone_size: once
j_call: TRBJ2-1
cdr3_length: 13
d_call: -
v_call: TRBV6-5
cdr3_nt: TGTGCCAGCAGTTACGGGGGAAACAATGAGCAGTTCTTC
cdr3_aa: CASSYGGNNEQFF

clone_size: -
j_call: TRBJ1-1
cdr3_length: 13
d_call: -
v_call: TRBV27
cdr3_nt: TGTGCCAGCAGTTCGGACGGGTGGACTGAAGCTTTCTTT
cdr3_aa: CASSSDGWTEAFF

clone_size: -
j_call: TRBJ1-3
cdr3_length: 15
d_call: -
v_call: TRBV4-3
cdr3_nt: TGCGCCAGCAGCCAGGATGGGGACTCTGGAAACACCATATATTTT
cdr3_aa: CASSQDGDSGNTIYF

clone_size: -
j_call: TRBJ1-1
cdr3_length: 14
d_call: -
v_call: TRBV5-5
cdr3_nt: TGTGCCAGCAGTGGACTGACAGCGAACACTGAAGCTTTCTTT
cdr3_aa: CASSGLTANTEAFF

clone_size: -
j_call: TRBJ2-3
cdr3_length: 12
d_call: -
v_call: TRBV6-6
cdr3_nt: TGTGCCAGCAGTTACGCGGCAGATACGCAGTATTTT
cdr3_aa: CASSYAADTQYF

clone_size: -
j_call: TRBJ2-1
cdr3_length: 16
d_call: TRBD1
v_call: TRBV4-1
cdr3_nt: TGCGCCAGCAGCCAAGCGTCAGGGACAGCCTACAATGAGCAGTTCTTC
cdr3_aa: CASSQASGTAYNEQFF

clone_size: once
j_call: TRBJ2-1
cdr3_length: 10
d_call: -
v_call: TRBV29-1
cdr3_nt: TGCAGCGTTGGGGCAGGGGAGCAGTTCTTC
cdr3_aa: CSVGAGEQFF

clone_size: -
j_call: TRBJ1-4
cdr3_length: 19
d_call: TRBD1
v_call: TRBV19
cdr3_nt: TGTGCCAGTAGTATAGATCCCGTCTTGGAGGGGGCGATAGCCGAAAAACTGTTTTTT
cdr3_aa: CASSIDPVLEGAIAEKLFF

clone_size: -
j_call: TRBJ2-2
cdr3_length: 13
d_call: -
v_call: TRBV19
cdr3_nt: TGTGCCAGTAGTATTGGGGGGACCGGGGAGCTGTTTTTT
cdr3_aa: CASSIGGTGELFF

clone_size: -
j_call: TRBJ2-7
cdr3_length: 14
d_call: TRBD2
v_call: TRBV7-6
cdr3_nt: TGTGCCAGCAGTCAGAGCGGGGGGTCCTACGAGCAGTACTTC
cdr3_aa: CASSQSGGSYEQYF

clone_size: -
j_call: TRBJ2-3
cdr3_length: 21
d_call: TRBD2
v_call: TRBV10-3
cdr3_nt: TGTGCCATCAGTGAGCCGGGGACTAGCGGGAGAGGGACCGTCAGCACAGATACGCAGTATTTT
cdr3_aa: CAISEPGTSGRGTVSTDTQYF

clone_size: once
j_call: TRBJ2-2
cdr3_length: 13
d_call: -
v_call: TRBV5-4
cdr3_nt: TGTGCCAGCAGCGAACAGGGAACCGGGGAGCTGTTTTTT
cdr3_aa: CASSEQGTGELFF

clone_size: -
j_call: TRBJ2-7
cdr3_length: 16
d_call: TRBD2
v_call: TRBV4-3
cdr3_nt: TGCGCCAGCAGCCCCAATGTAGCGGGAGGGAGCCACGAGCAGTACTTC
cdr3_aa: CASSPNVAGGSHEQYF

clone_size: -
j_call: TRBJ2-7
cdr3_length: 16
d_call: TRBD2
v_call: TRBV19
cdr3_nt: TGTGCCAGTAGTATAGATCATGCTAGCGGAACCTACGAGCAGTACTTC
cdr3_aa: CASSIDHASGTYEQYF

clone_size: once
j_call: TRBJ1-2
cdr3_length: 14
d_call: -
v_call: TRBV21-1
cdr3_nt: TGTGCCAGCAGCCCAGCCGGGACTTCTGGTGGCTACACCTTC
cdr3_aa: CASSPAGTSGGYTF

clone_size: -
j_call: TRBJ1-6
cdr3_length: 18
d_call: -
v_call: TRBV11-2
cdr3_nt: TGTGCCAGCAGCTTAAATTCGGGCTCTAGCTCCTATAATTCACCCCTCCACTTT
cdr3_aa: CASSLNSGSSSYNSPLHF

clone_size: -
j_call: TRBJ1-4
cdr3_length: 14
d_call: -
v_call: TRBV4-3
cdr3_nt: TGCGCCAGCAGCCAAGATGTACAGGGCCGGGGGCTGTTTTTT
cdr3_aa: CASSQDVQGRGLFF

clone_size: -
j_call: TRBJ1-2
cdr3_length: 15
d_call: TRBD1
v_call: TRBV6-5
cdr3_nt: TGTGCCAGCGGCTTATACCCAGGGGGGAACTATGGCTACACCTTC
cdr3_aa: CASGLYPGGNYGYTF

clone_size: -
j_call: TRBJ2-7
cdr3_length: 14
d_call: TRBD1
v_call: TRBV4-1
cdr3_nt: TGCGCCAGCAGCCCTCAGGGGGCCCCCTACGAGCAGTACTTC
cdr3_aa: CASSPQGAPYEQYF

clone_size: -
j_call: TRBJ2-2
cdr3_length: 17
d_call: -
v_call: TRBV4-3
cdr3_nt: TGCGCCAGCAGCCAAGGGTTAGACGGATGGGGGCCCGGGGAGCTGTTTTTT
cdr3_aa: CASSQGLDGWGPGELFF

clone_size: -
j_call: TRBJ2-7
cdr3_length: 15
d_call: -
v_call: TRBV6-5
cdr3_nt: TGTGCCAGCAGTTACTCGTGGGACACCCCCTACGAGCAGTACTTC
cdr3_aa: CASSYSWDTPYEQYF

clone_size: -
j_call: TRBJ1-1
cdr3_length: 14
d_call: -
v_call: TRBV6-5
cdr3_nt: TGTGCCAGCAGTTACACAGAGGGGCGACCTGAAGCTTTCTTT
cdr3_aa: CASSYTEGRPEAFF

clone_size: once
j_call: TRBJ1-1
cdr3_length: 12
d_call: TRBD1
v_call: TRBV28
cdr3_nt: TGTGCCAGCAGGGACAGGGTCACTGAAGCTTTCTTT
cdr3_aa: CASRDRVTEAFF